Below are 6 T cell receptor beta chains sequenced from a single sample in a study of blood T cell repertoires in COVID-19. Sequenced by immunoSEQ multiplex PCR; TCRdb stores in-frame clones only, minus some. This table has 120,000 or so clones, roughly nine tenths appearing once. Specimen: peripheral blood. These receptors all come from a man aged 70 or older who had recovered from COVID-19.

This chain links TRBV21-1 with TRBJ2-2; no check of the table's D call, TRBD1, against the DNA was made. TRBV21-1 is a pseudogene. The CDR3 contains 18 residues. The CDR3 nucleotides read TGTGCCAGCAGCAAAGCGCAGGACAGGAGGTATGGAACCGGGGAGCTGTTTTTT. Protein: CASSKAQDRRYGTGELFF.

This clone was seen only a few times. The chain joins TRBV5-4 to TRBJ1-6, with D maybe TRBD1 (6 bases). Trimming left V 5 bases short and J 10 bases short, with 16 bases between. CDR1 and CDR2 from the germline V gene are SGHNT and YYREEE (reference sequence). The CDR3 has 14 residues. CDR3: CASRISGTPSPLHF. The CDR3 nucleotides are TGTGCCAGCAGGATCTCCGGGACACCCTCACCCCTCCACTTT.

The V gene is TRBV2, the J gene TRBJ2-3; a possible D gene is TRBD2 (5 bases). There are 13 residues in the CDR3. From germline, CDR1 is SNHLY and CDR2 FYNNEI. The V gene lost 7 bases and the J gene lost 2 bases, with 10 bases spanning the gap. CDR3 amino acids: CASMRDFTDTQYF. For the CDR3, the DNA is TGTGCCAGCATGAGGGATTTCACAGATACGCAGTATTTT.

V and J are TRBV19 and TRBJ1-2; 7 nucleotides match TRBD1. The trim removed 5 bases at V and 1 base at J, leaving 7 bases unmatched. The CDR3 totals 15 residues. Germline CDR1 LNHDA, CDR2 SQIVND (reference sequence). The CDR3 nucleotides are TGTGCCAGTAGTCCCTGGACAGGAATTAACTATGGCTACACCTTC. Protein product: CASSPWTGINYGYTF.

The CDR3 region is CASNKGPTSDNEQFF. CDR3 coding DNA: TGTGCCAGCAACAAGGGGCCCACTAGCGACAATGAGCAGTTCTTC. The genes are TRBV2 and TRBJ2-1; TRBD2 aligns across 7 bases. The V segment lost 7 bases and the J segment 5 bases; nucleotides outside the gene matches: 11. This CDR3 has 15 amino acids. Germline CDR1 reads SNHLY; CDR2 reads FYNNEI.

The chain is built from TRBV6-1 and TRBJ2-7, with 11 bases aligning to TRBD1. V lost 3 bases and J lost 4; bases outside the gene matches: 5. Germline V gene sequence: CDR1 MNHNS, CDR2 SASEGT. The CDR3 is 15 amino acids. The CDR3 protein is CASSERTGGSYEQYF. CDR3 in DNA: TGTGCCAGCAGTGAGCGGACAGGGGGCTCTTACGAGCAGTACTTC.